The 14 T cell receptor beta chains in this list originate from one sample, sequenced in a study of control samples from healthy donors and cancer patients. The method was immunoSEQ multiplex PCR; TCRdb's version includes in-frame clones alone and lacks a portion of them. The sample lists some 130,000 clones, around 90% occurring once. The sequenced sample consisted of blood. These receptors were collected from a man younger than 30 in good health.

V and J are TRBV6-1 and TRBJ2-5; no firm D call. CDR1 is MNHNS, CDR2 SASEGT, per germline. The CDR3 covers 14 residues. Trimming stripped 3 bases from V and 5 bases from J, with 13 bases between. In nucleotides, the CDR3 is TGTGCCAGCAGTGATGGTAGGGATTGGGAGACCCAGTACTTC. Encoded protein: CASSDGRDWETQYF.

V gene TRBV18 combines with J gene TRBJ1-6; TRBD1 agrees at 7 bases. CDR1 is KGHSH and CDR2 is LQKENI in the germline V gene. Germline trimming cut 3 bases from V and 7 bases from J; bases unmatched to any gene: 9. The CDR3 is 16 residues long. In DNA form, the CDR3 reads TGTGCCAGCTCACCCCGACAGGGAGGGATGAATTCACCCCTCCACTTT. Residues: CASSPRQGGMNSPLHF.

The J gene is TRBJ1-4, the V gene TRBV3-1 (or the pseudogene TRBV3-2); a possible D gene is TRBD1 (6 bases). Germline V lookup: CDR1 LGHDT, CDR2 YNNKEL (reference sequence). V shed 2 bases and J shed 5 bases, with 12 bases lying between them. This CDR3 spans 15 amino acids. Written as DNA, the CDR3 is TGTGCCAGCAGCCAATCACAGGGCCGAAATGAAAAACTGTTTTTT. It translates to CASSQSQGRNEKLFF.

This chain joins TRBV7-2 and TRBJ1-5; D gene ambiguous. The germline gives CDR1 SGHTA, CDR2 FQGNSA. V gave up 2 bases and J gave up 7 bases, with 6 bases separating them. The CDR3 is 12 residues long. CDR3 amino acids: CASSLFKQPQHF. The CDR3 DNA sequence: TGTGCCAGCAGCTTATTTAAACAGCCCCAGCATTTT.

This chain links TRBV11-2 with TRBJ2-7; 7 positions match TRBD1. Germline V lookup: CDR1 SGHAT, CDR2 FQNNGV. The ends lost 5 bases at V and 13 bases at J; junction bases unmatched: 11. The CDR3 covers 12 residues. The CDR3 here is CASSQDRLTHYF. The CDR3 DNA follows: TGTGCCAGCAGCCAGGACAGGCTAACCCATTACTTC.

This chain links TRBV6-1 with TRBJ1-3; no clear D. CDR1 and CDR2 (germline): MNHNS, SASEGT. The ends were cut back, 0 bases at V and 0 bases at J, with 9 bases in the middle. This CDR3 has 16 residues. CDR3 sequence reads: CASSEAKDHSGNTIYF. As DNA, the CDR3 is TGTGCCAGCAGTGAAGCGAAGGACCACTCTGGAAACACCATATATTTT.

The chain carries TRBV12-5 and TRBJ1-4; tentatively, D is TRBD1 (6 bases). Trimming left V 4 bases short and J 8 bases short, with 14 bases between. The germline gives CDR1 LGHNT, CDR2 FRNRAP. The CDR3 contains 14 residues. CDR3 amino acids: CASGSVGGYEKLFF. CDR3 nucleotide sequence: TGTGCTAGTGGTTCGGTAGGGGGATACGAAAAACTGTTTTTT.

This chain joins TRBV10-3 and TRBJ2-7; D could derive from TRBD1 or TRBD2 (5 bases each). Germline V gives CDR1 ENHRY, CDR2 SYGVKD. This CDR3 is 14 amino acids long. The V end lost 7 bases, the J end lost 3 bases, and 16 bases lay between the germline ends. CDR3 protein: CAITPTRGDYEQYF. The CDR3, as DNA: TGTGCCATCACCCCGACAAGGGGAGACTACGAGCAGTACTTC.

The gene calls are TRBV5-5 and TRBJ1-6; D is unresolved. CDR1 and CDR2 from the germline V gene are SGHKS and YYEKEE (reference sequence). The CDR3 consists of 16 residues. Trimming removed 0 bases from V and 1 base from J, with 8 bases in between. Written as DNA, the CDR3 is TGTGCCAGCAGCTTGGCCGGGAGGTCCTATAATTCACCCCTCCACTTT. It codes for CASSLAGRSYNSPLHF. Filled out from reference TRBV5-5 and TRBJ1-6, the complete variable domain reads DAGVTQSPTHLIKTRGQQVTLRCSPISGHKSVSWYQQVLGQGPQFIFQYYEKEERGRGNFPDRFSARQFPNYSSELNVNALLLGDSALYLCASSLAGRSYNSPLHFGNGTRLTVT.

The chain joins TRBV5-1 to TRBJ2-1; D tentatively reads TRBD1 or TRBD2 (5 bases each). The ends were cut back, 5 bases at V and 15 bases at J, with 21 bases in the middle. Germline V lookup: CDR1 SGHRS, CDR2 YFSETQ. The CDR3 sequence is 13 residues long. For the CDR3, the DNA is TGCGCCAGCAGTTCGAGAATTGGGACGCCTCTGTTCTTC. Residues: CASSSRIGTPLFF.

Notes on this clone: An end of the junction does not agree with germline; a read error may underlie this. The chain uses TRBV25-1 and TRBJ2-3; 12 bases line up with TRBD1. Germline V gives CDR1 MGHDK, CDR2 SYGVNS. The CDR3 contains 16 residues. The CDR3 spells CASTETGTGGQDTQYF. The CDR3 DNA reads as TGTGCCAGCACTGAAACCGGGACAGGGGGCCAAGATACGCAGTATTTT.

The rearrangement joins TRBV4-1 to TRBJ2-4; maybe TRBD1 (6 bases). V was pared by 2 bases and J by 3 bases, with 14 bases between. The CDR3 has 16 residues. Germline V lookup: CDR1 MGHRA, CDR2 YSYEKL. This CDR3 reads CASSQWGQTRKNIQYF. The CDR3 nucleotides are TGCGCCAGCAGCCAATGGGGGCAGACCCGCAAAAACATTCAGTACTTC.

The chain uses TRBV11-2 and TRBJ1-4; D may be TRBD1 (6 bases). CDR3 length: 16 residues. V dropped 4 bases and J dropped 4 bases, with 16 bases sitting between them. Per the germline V gene, CDR1 is SGHAT and CDR2 is FQNNGV. CDR3 nucleotides: TGTGCCAGCAGCTCCCCTACGGGGGGCAATAATGAAAAACTGTTTTTT. Translating it yields CASSSPTGGNNEKLFF.

The chain joins TRBV7-3 to TRBJ1-1, with 9 bases fitting TRBD1. This CDR3 is 15 amino acids long. J was trimmed by 5 bases and V by 5 bases; bases with no gene match: 9. Germline V gene sequence: CDR1 SGHTA, CDR2 FQGTGA. CDR3 in amino acids: CASSRRDRVGTEAFF. The CDR3 DNA reads as TGTGCCAGCAGCAGACGGGACAGGGTCGGGACTGAAGCTTTCTTT.